What follows are 10 T cell receptor beta chains derived from one specimen sequenced in a study of T cell clonality in common variable immunodeficiency. TCRdb's copy holds only in-frame clones and misses some; the assay was immunoSEQ multiplex PCR. Listed for the sample are approximately 30,000 clones, none seen a single time. The sequencing sample was made of peripheral blood mononuclear cells. These receptors originate from a person aged 18 to 70 in good health.

On this clone itself: The sequenced fragment ends 3 residues before the CDR3 boundary, so the rest is inferred from the germline J gene. This chain uses TRBV5-1 with TRBJ1-2; D is possibly TRBD1 (6 bases). Deletions cut 5 bases from V and 4 bases from J, with 24 bases between. CDR1 is SGHRS, CDR2 YFSETQ, per germline. CDR3 length equals 17 residues. The sequenced part of the CDR3 DNA is TGCGCCAGCAGGGAGACCCTCCGGTCGGGGGGCGTCTATGGC. Protein: CASRETLRSGGVYG. The complete CDR3 reads CASRETLRSGGVYGYTF.

As for this clone: The read falls 3 residues short of the CDR3 end, and the missing part is taken from the germline J gene. The J gene is TRBJ1-1, the V gene TRBV19; D gene unclear. The CDR3 extends over 12 amino acids. The germline V and J ends were trimmed by 3 bases and 3 bases, with 5 bases remaining between them. Germline-derived CDR1 and CDR2 are LNHDA and SQIVND (reference sequence). The covered CDR3 bases are TGTGCCAGTAGTATTGCGGACACTGAA. Translated, it gives CASSIADTE. The CDR3 as a whole reads CASSIADTEAFF.

This clone came up a few times. The read halts 3 residues ahead of the CDR3 end, with the missing end drawn from the germline J gene. This chain connects TRBV7-9 to TRBJ1-3, with D unresolved. Trimming removed 7 bases at V and 7 bases at J, with 11 bases between. The CDR3 loop spans 12 amino acids. CDR1 is SEHNR and CDR2 is FQNEAQ in the germline V gene (reference sequence). CDR3: CASTNSGNTIYF. The DNA read from the CDR3 is TGTGCCAGCACCAACTCGGGGAACACC. Variable domain in full (rest from reference TRBV7-9 and TRBJ1-3): DTGVSQNPRHKITKRGQNVTFRCDPISEHNRLYWYRQTLGQGPEFLTYFQNEAQLEKSRLLSDRFSAERPKGSFSTLEIQRTEQGDSAMYLCASTNSGNTIYFGEGSWLTVV.

In this sample, this clone turned up many times. Read sequence stops 3 residues before the CDR3 end, and the germline J gene provides the missing end. The chain uses TRBV7-8 and TRBJ1-2; TRBD1 matches 8 bases. V lost 3 bases, J lost 3 bases, and 6 bases stayed unmatched. CDR3 size: 15 residues. Looked up from germline, CDR1 is SGHVS and CDR2 is FQNEAQ. CDR3 protein: CASSLRTGTYYGYTF. The CDR3 DNA, read in part, is TGTGCCAGCAGCTTGAGGACAGGGACCTACTATGGC.

This clone has a count of ten or more. The sequence runs out 3 residues before the end of the CDR3; the remainder is reconstructed from the germline J gene. V usage is TRBV7-2 and J usage is TRBJ2-1; possible D gene TRBD1, 6 bases. Germline CDR1 SGHTA, CDR2 FQGNSA. The CDR3 runs 12 residues. The V end was cut by 7 bases, the J end by 7 bases, with 11 bases between. The CDR3 loop reads CASNLQGNEQFF. The DNA read from the CDR3 is TGTGCCAGCAACCTACAGGGTAATGAG.

This clone came up many times. Sequencing ends 3 residues short of the CDR3 end; the germline J gene provides the rest. This rearrangement joins TRBV7-8 to TRBJ2-2; 14 nucleotides agree with TRBD2. V was pared by 5 bases and J by 9 bases, with 11 bases of the junction left unmatched. This CDR3 spans 17 amino acids. The germline V gene encodes CDR1 SGHVS and CDR2 FQNEAQ. CDR3 protein: CASSAYRLAGGSWELFF. The CDR3 DNA, read in part, is TGTGCCAGCAGCGCATATCGACTAGCGGGGGGGAGCTGGGAG.

This clone came up many times. The observed sequence ends 3 residues before the CDR3 terminus, with the missing tail filled in from the germline J gene. V gene TRBV6-1 combines with J gene TRBJ1-5; tentative D call: TRBD1 (5 bases). The CDR3 length is 13 residues. In germline, CDR1 is MNHNS, CDR2 SASEGT. V was trimmed by 1 base and J by 6 bases, leaving 7 bases between them. CDR3 in amino acids: CASSEGQRQPQHF. CDR3 DNA, as far as it was read: TGTGCCAGCAGTGAAGGACAGCGTCAGCCC.

This clone showed up many times. The read ends 3 residues early relative to the CDR3; the germline J gene fills the gap. This chain joins TRBV14 and TRBJ2-1, with 12 bases aligning to TRBD2. This CDR3 region has 15 residues. V lost 4 bases and J lost 9; bases outside the gene matches: 7. CDR1 and CDR2 from the germline V gene are SGHDN and FVKESK. The DNA read from the CDR3 is TGTGCCAGCAGCCCTCGACTAGCGGGAGCGGGTGAG. Its protein is CASSPRLAGAGE. The full CDR3 sequence reads CASSPRLAGAGEQFF.

This clone was counted ten times or more. The junction departs from germline at one end; a sequencing error may be responsible. The read is 3 residues too short to cover the CDR3 end, so that end is filled in from the germline J gene. The chain joins TRBV7-7 to TRBJ2-5; 7 nucleotides line up with TRBD2. This CDR3 is built from 15 residues. Germline lookup yields CDR1 SSHAT and CDR2 FNYEAQ (reference sequence). CDR3 bases read: TGTGCTAGCAGCTTAGAATCTAGCGGCCAAGAGACC. Protein: CASSLESSGQET. The whole CDR3 is CASSLESSGQETQYF.

This clone was observed many times. The observed sequence ends 3 residues before the CDR3 terminus, with the missing tail filled in from the germline J gene. The rearrangement uses TRBV23-1 and TRBJ1-2; weak D call: TRBD1 (6 bases). TRBV23-1 is an ORF for which the function is uncertain. The CDR3 covers 13 residues. Trimming stripped 7 bases from V and 4 bases from J, with 13 bases between. CDR3 DNA (partial): TGCGCCAGCATTACAGGGACCGGCTATGGC. Encoded protein: CASITGTGYG. In full, the CDR3 is CASITGTGYGYTF.